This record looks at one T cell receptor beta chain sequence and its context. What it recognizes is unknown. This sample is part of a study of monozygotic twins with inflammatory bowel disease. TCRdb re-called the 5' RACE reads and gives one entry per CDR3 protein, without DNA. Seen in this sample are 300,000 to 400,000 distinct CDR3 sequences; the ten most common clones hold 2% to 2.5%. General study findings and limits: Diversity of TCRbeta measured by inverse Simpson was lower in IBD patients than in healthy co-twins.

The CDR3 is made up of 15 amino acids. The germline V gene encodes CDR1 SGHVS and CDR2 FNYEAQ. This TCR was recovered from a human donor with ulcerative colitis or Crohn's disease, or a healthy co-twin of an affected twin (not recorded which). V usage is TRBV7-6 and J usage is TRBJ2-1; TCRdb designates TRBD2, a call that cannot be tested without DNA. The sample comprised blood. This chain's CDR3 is CASSFSSGRANEQFF. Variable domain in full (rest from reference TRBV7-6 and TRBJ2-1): GAGVSQSPRYKVTKRGQDVALRCDPISGHVSLYWYRQALGQGPEFLTYFNYEAQQDKSGLPNDRFSAERPEGSISTLTIQRTEQRDSAMYRCASSFSSGRANEQFFGPGTRLTVL.